This T cell receptor beta chain originates from a study of T cell repertoires in urothelial bladder cancer (dated by TCRdb to about 2019). Background on the whole study: Clinical stages of the roughly twelve resected lesions were three cT0, three cTa, three cT1 and three cT2 or greater. The study compared clonality of the TCR repertoire in bladder tumors against clonality in benign bladder inflammation. A total of eleven to twelve patients who had bladder lesions and were undergoing transurethral resection were prospectively identified. Eleven to twelve resected bladder lesions, made up of urothelial carcinoma (UC+) and benign (UC-) specimens, were studied.

Study-wide conclusions, independent of this receptor: In carcinoma specimens a single T-cell clone made up as much as 17% of infiltrating lymphocytes, compared with around 2% in benign specimens. A median tumor infiltrating lymphocyte percentage of around 1.9% was observed in carcinoma specimens, compared with about 12% in benign specimens. Fewer T cells were found in urothelial carcinoma specimens than in benign specimens, with medians of roughly 5,600 and 26,000, respectively.

The TCR beta chain CDR3 region was sequenced with the immunoSEQ assay. The authors processed their data as follows. For each specimen, T-cell fraction, clonal dominance and maximum TCR clone frequency were calculated. The clones in this table, taken by TCRdb from immuneACCESS, are in-frame only. Not every clone is retained; where verified, under half of the shortfall comes from an unresolved V gene, and the cause of the rest is unknown. That table supplies the V and J calls and clone size; D and trimming were determined from the DNA. The sample yields hundreds of clones; about 78% were counted once. The ten largest clones represent around 21% of the sample. The cysteine opens and the phenylalanine closes a CDR3 of 16 amino acids. Just the 48-base CDR3 DNA is kept, in frame starting at base 1. Trimming removed 2 bases from V and 8 bases from J; the gene matches leave 10 bases unexplained. CDR1 MDHEN and CDR2 SYDVKM were looked up in the germline V gene.

Specimens of bladder lesions were obtained during transurethral resection and kept at -80C. DNA was isolated from the bladder specimens obtained at transurethral resection. Details on this clone: What this receptor recognizes is not known. The sample holds no much larger clone one base away, and base qualities are not on file.

This clonotype was sampled from a human donor with urothelial carcinoma. The V and J segments used are TRBV28 and TRBJ1-4; 8 middle bases align to TRBD1. The sequenced sample was tumor-infiltrating cells from bladder cancer. In nucleotides, the sequence is TGTGCCAGCAGTTTAAGGGTCGGGACAGGAGGAGAAAAACTGTTTTTT. This codes for CASSLRVGTGGEKLFF. The full variable domain, with segments outside the CDR3 supplied by the reference TRBV28 and TRBJ1-4 proteins, appears as DVKVTQSSRYLVKRTGEKVFLECVQDMDHENMFWYRQDPGLGLRLIYFSYDVKMKEKGDIPEGYSVSREKKERFSLILESASTNQTSMYLCASSLRVGTGGEKLFFGSGTQLSVL.